This is a list of T cell receptor beta chains from one sample in a study of T cells in Graves' hyperthyroidism and ophthalmopathy. TCRdb reprocessed the multiplex PCR reads via MiXCR and lists one record per CDR3 protein. The sample has hundreds of thousands of distinct CDR3 sequences, roughly a sixth seen once. Sample: blood. These receptors were taken from a woman aged 50 to 60 with Graves' hyperthyroidism that later progressed to Graves' ophthalmopathy. Each CDR3 is given with its conserved first and last residue. The order of the fields is clone size, J gene, D gene, V gene, CDR3 DNA, CDR3 protein. D genes are given only for firm matches. Size values are once, few and many counts, or a class for expanded clones, and some rows have none.

>-|TRBJ1-2|-|TRBV19
TGTGCCAGTAGCGCAATGCGGGGCGAGGGTGACTATGGCTACACCTTC
CASSAMRGEGDYGYTF
>-|TRBJ2-2|-|TRBV11-3
TGTGCCAGCAGCTCCGACAGTCGCACCGGGGAGCTGTTTTTT
CASSSDSRTGELFF
>few|TRBJ2-2|-|TRBV19
TGTGCCAGTACCCTCGTTGGCCCTCTGGGGTCCACCGGGGAGCTGTTTTTT
CASTLVGPLGSTGELFF
>-|TRBJ2-2|TRBD2|TRBV19
TGTGCCAGTAGTACCCGTTTGAGCGGGGGCGCGAACACCGGGGAGCTGTTTTTT
CASSTRLSGGANTGELFF
>-|TRBJ1-1|TRBD1|TRBV5-1
TGCGCCAGCAGCTTGGGCCCAGTGACAGGGGCGAACACTGAAGCTTTCTTT
CASSLGPVTGANTEAFF
>-|TRBJ1-1|-|TRBV5-1
TGCGCCAGTAACCGGAGGGGGGGGGGCACTGAAGCTTTCTTT
CASNRRGGGTEAFF
>few|TRBJ2-6|TRBD2|TRBV6-1
TGTGCCACCCAGCGGGACCCCTTCTCTGGGGCCAACGTCCTGACTTTC
CATQRDPFSGANVLTF
>few|TRBJ2-1|-|TRBV7-7
TGTGCTAGCTGTGTCGGGGCAGGGGCATATGATGAGCAGTTCTTC
CASCVGAGAYDEQFF
>-|TRBJ2-1|TRBD1|TRBV14
TGTGCCAGCAGCCAAGCAGGGGGCGCCTGGAATGAGCAGTTCTTC
CASSQAGGAWNEQFF
>-|TRBJ1-1|TRBD1|TRBV4-1
TGCGCCAGCAGCCAAAATGGACAGGGGAACACTGAAGCTTTCTTT
CASSQNGQGNTEAFF
>many|TRBJ2-5|TRBD2|TRBV27
TGTGCCAGCAGTTTTTCACTAGCGGGGGACACAAGTGCGCAGACCCAGTACTTC
CASSFSLAGDTSAQTQYF
>-|TRBJ2-3|-|TRBV20-1
TGCAGTGCTGCACTGAACACAGATACGCAGTATTTT
CSAALNTDTQYF
>many|TRBJ2-1|-|TRBV5-1
TGCGCCAGCAGCTTGGACAAGTGGAAGGGGTACAATGAGCAGTTCTTC
CASSLDKWKGYNEQFF
>-|TRBJ2-5|TRBD2|TRBV10-3
TGTGCCATCAGTGGGGGGACTAGCGTGCGAGAGACCCAGTACTTC
CAISGGTSVRETQYF
>-|TRBJ2-7|-|TRBV10-1
TGCGCCAGCAGTGAGTCGATCCGGGGGGCCTCCTACGAGCAGTACTTC
CASSESIRGASYEQYF
>-|TRBJ1-1|-|TRBV6-2/TRBV6-3
TGTGCCAGCAGTTACCAACTACCCAGACCGAACACTGAAGCTTTCTTT
CASSYQLPRPNTEAFF
>few|TRBJ1-2|-|TRBV7-9
TGTGCCAGCAGTTTCAGTGTTAACTATGGCTACACCTTC
CASSFSVNYGYTF
>many|TRBJ1-1|-|TRBV6-5
TGTGCCAGCAGTTACTCCGAGATACAGGGAGATATCACTGAAGCTTTCTTT
CASSYSEIQGDITEAFF
>once|TRBJ2-3|TRBD2|TRBV6-1
TGTGCCAGCAGTGAATGGCGGGGGGCCACAGATACGCAGTATTTT
CASSEWRGATDTQYF
>many|TRBJ1-2|-|TRBV6-1
TGTGCCAGCAGAGGGGAAGGAAGGATTAACTATGGCTACACCTTC
CASRGEGRINYGYTF
>few|TRBJ1-1|-|TRBV30
TGTGCCTGGAGCGAGGGGCAAACCGAAGCTTTCTTT
CAWSEGQTEAFF
>few|TRBJ1-2|-|TRBV7-9
TGTGCCAGCAGCTTAGCCCGGGACACGTTAAACTATGGCTACACCTTC
CASSLARDTLNYGYTF
>few|TRBJ2-7|-|TRBV30
TGTGCCTGGAGTGCGGGGAAGCCCTACGAGCAGTACTTC
CAWSAGKPYEQYF
>many|TRBJ1-1|-|TRBV30
TGTGCCTGGAGGACGGACGGCACTGAAGCTTTCTTT
CAWRTDGTEAFF
>few|TRBJ2-7|-|TRBV29-1
TGCAGCGTTGAAGAGAGCCGGGACACAGCCTACGAGCAGTACTTC
CSVEESRDTAYEQYF
>-|TRBJ1-5|TRBD1|TRBV6-1
TGTGCCAGCAGTAGGCGACAGGGCAGTCAGCCCCAGCATTTT
CASSRRQGSQPQHF
>few|TRBJ1-5|-|TRBV6-6
TGTGCCAGCAGTTACCTTCGGGATAGCAATCAGCCCCAGCATTTT
CASSYLRDSNQPQHF
>-|TRBJ1-5|TRBD1|TRBV19
TGTGCCAGTAGATGGGACAGGGGGCCTAATCAGCCCCAGCATTTT
CASRWDRGPNQPQHF
>many|TRBJ1-1|-|TRBV10-2
TGCGCCAGCAGCGAACGGACAGAACCTTACACTGAAGCTTTCTTT
CASSERTEPYTEAFF
>many|TRBJ2-1|-|TRBV5-1
TGCGCCAGCAGCATTGGTTTTGTGGGGGTAACCAATGAGCAGTTCTTC
CASSIGFVGVTNEQFF
>many|TRBJ1-1|-|TRBV7-8
TGTGCCAGCAGCTTATTGGAGGGGTATACTGAAGCTTTCTTT
CASSLLEGYTEAFF
>-|TRBJ1-5|-|TRBV20-1
TGCAGTGCCAACCAAGGTAGAGGAGAGGTATTAGGCAATCAGCCCCAGCATTTT
CSANQGRGEVLGNQPQHF
>few|TRBJ2-7|-|TRBV5-6
TGTGCCAGCAGCGACGGGGCAGCCTACGAGCAGTACTTC
CASSDGAAYEQYF
>many|TRBJ1-5|-|TRBV20-1
TGCAGTGCTAGTGGGTGGTTTCAGGGGCCGGCTCGCAATCAGCCCCAGCATTTT
CSASGWFQGPARNQPQHF
>many|TRBJ1-2|-|TRBV20-1
TGCAGTGCCACCTACGAGGGAAACTATGGCTACACCTTC
CSATYEGNYGYTF
>-|TRBJ1-3|TRBD1|TRBV7-2
TGTGCCAGCAGCTTAGGGACAGGGGGCTCTGGAAACACCATATATTTT
CASSLGTGGSGNTIYF
>many|TRBJ2-3|TRBD2|TRBV7-6
TGTGCCAGCAGACCAGAGGGAGGGGGCACAGATACGCAGTATTTT
CASRPEGGGTDTQYF
>many|TRBJ1-1|-|TRBV28
TGTGCCGACTTGAACGCCAATAGTCCGGACCCGAACACTGAAGCTTTCTTT
CADLNANSPDPNTEAFF
>many|TRBJ2-5|TRBD2|TRBV2
TGTGCCAGCAGTGGCCTAGCGGGGAGGGAGACCCAGTACTTC
CASSGLAGRETQYF
>many|TRBJ2-1|-|TRBV20-1
TGCAGTGCTCACCCCCCGGAGGGCAATGAGCAGTTCTTC
CSAHPPEGNEQFF
>once|TRBJ2-5|-|TRBV12-5
TGTGCTAGTGGACCCTGGGGGGGGCAGGAGACCCAGTACTTC
CASGPWGGQETQYF
>-|TRBJ1-4|-|TRBV4-1
TGCGCCAGCAGCCAAGATCCCTGGACAGAAGAACTTAATGAAAAACTGTTTTTT
CASSQDPWTEELNEKLFF
>many|TRBJ1-1|-|TRBV20-1
TGCAGTGCTAACACAGGTCTTTCGGAGGACACTGAAGCTTTCTTT
CSANTGLSEDTEAFF
>many|TRBJ2-5|-|TRBV7-9
TGTGCCAGCAGCTCGCAGGGCTCTCGGACAGTCCAAGAGACCCAGTACTTC
CASSSQGSRTVQETQYF
>few|TRBJ2-7|-|TRBV20-1
TGCAGTGCGACCGGGCCCAACTGCGAGCAGTACTTC
CSATGPNCEQYF
>few|TRBJ1-2|TRBD1|TRBV3-1
TGTGCCAGCAGCCAGGCTAGGGGGCTAACGTCCTATGGCTACACCTTC
CASSQARGLTSYGYTF
>many|TRBJ2-3|-|TRBV2
TGTGCCACGAACTGGAGGGACTCAGATACGCAGTATTTT
CATNWRDSDTQYF
>-|TRBJ2-1|TRBD2|TRBV6-1
TGTGCCAGCATGGGGCGGGGGGTTCTGTTCTTC
CASMGRGVLFF
>many|TRBJ2-3|TRBD1|TRBV2
TGTGCCAGCAGCGCCATTAAAACGACAGGGTTCGCGCAGTATTTT
CASSAIKTTGFAQYF